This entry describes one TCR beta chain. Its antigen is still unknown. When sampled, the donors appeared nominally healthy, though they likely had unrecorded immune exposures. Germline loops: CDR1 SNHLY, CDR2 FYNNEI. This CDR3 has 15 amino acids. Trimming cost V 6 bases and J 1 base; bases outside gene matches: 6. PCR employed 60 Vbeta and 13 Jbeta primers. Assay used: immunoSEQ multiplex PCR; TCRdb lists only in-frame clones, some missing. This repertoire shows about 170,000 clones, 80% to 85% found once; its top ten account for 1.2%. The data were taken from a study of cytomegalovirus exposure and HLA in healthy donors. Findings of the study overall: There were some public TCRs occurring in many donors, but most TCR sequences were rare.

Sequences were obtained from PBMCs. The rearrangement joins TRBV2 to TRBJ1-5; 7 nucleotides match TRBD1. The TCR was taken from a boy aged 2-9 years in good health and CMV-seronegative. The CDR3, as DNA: TGTGCCAGCAGGGCGGACAGGCTAAGCAATCAGCCCCAGCATTTT. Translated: CASRADRLSNQPQHF.